The next 22 T cell receptor beta chains were all read from a single sample in a study of T cell responses to AZD1222 COVID-19 vaccine. Profiled with immunoSEQ multiplex PCR; TCRdb holds only in-frame clones, not every one. The profile shows 95,000 to 100,000 clones, about 88% of them singletons. Sequenced material: peripheral blood, taken 28 days after the second AZD1222 dose. Every receptor here comes from an adult who received the AZD1222 COVID-19 vaccine.

V and J are TRBV11-2 and TRBJ2-3, with D tentatively TRBD2 (6 bases). The V and J ends lost 5 bases and 6 bases respectively, with 9 bases between them. The length of the CDR3 is 12 residues. Germline CDR1 and CDR2: SGHAT and FQNNGV. The CDR3 protein is CASSPRDDTQYF. The CDR3 DNA reads as TGTGCCAGCAGCCCGCGGGATGATACGCAGTATTTT.

The chain links TRBV28 to TRBJ1-6; perhaps TRBD1 as D (5 bases). Per germline, CDR1 MDHEN and CDR2 SYDVKM. The V gene lost 5 bases and the J gene lost 0 bases, with 11 bases spanning the gap. This CDR3 region has 16 residues. This CDR3 is CASSPLRGSYNSPLHF. DNA of the CDR3: TGTGCCAGCAGTCCCCTGAGGGGCTCCTATAATTCACCCCTCCACTTT.

The rearrangement links TRBV7-6 to TRBJ1-5; a weak D match, TRBD1 (5 bases). V shed 5 bases and J shed 4 bases, with 15 bases lying between them. This CDR3 is built from 15 residues. Germline V lookup: CDR1 SGHVS, CDR2 FNYEAQ. The DNA of the CDR3 is TGTGCCAGCAGCCCGACTCTGGGACCTAATCAGCCCCAGCATTTT. Its protein product is CASSPTLGPNQPQHF.

The chain is built from TRBV18 and TRBJ1-1; D call uncertain. The CDR3 sequence is 14 residues long. V was pared by 2 bases and J by 6 bases, with 13 bases between. The germline gives CDR1 KGHSH, CDR2 LQKENI. CDR3 bases: TGTGCCAGCTCACCAGGTGGGATGGAGGCTGAAGCTTTCTTT. Its translation: CASSPGGMEAEAFF.

This clone was seen only once. The chain is built from TRBV2 and TRBJ2-2; 9 bases agree with TRBD2. Germline CDR1 SNHLY, CDR2 FYNNEI. V was clipped by 5 bases and J by 6 bases; unmatched bases: 16. The CDR3 length is 18 residues. This CDR3 reads CASSPLLVIAGVPGELFF. CDR3 in DNA: TGTGCCAGCAGTCCCCTCTTGGTAATAGCGGGAGTTCCCGGGGAGCTGTTTTTT.

This clone was counted a few times. V and J are TRBV19 and TRBJ2-2; D is possibly TRBD1 or TRBD2 (6 bases each). In germline, CDR1 is LNHDA, CDR2 SQIVND (reference sequence). CDR3 length equals 13 residues. Trimming removed 6 bases from V and 8 bases from J, with 13 bases in between. CDR3 amino acids: CASRQGGGGELFF. The CDR3 DNA follows: TGTGCCAGTAGACAGGGAGGTGGAGGGGAGCTGTTTTTT.

This chain connects TRBV5-1 to TRBJ1-5; D unclear. Looked up from germline, CDR1 is SGHRS and CDR2 is YFSETQ. The CDR3 has 13 residues. Trimming shortened V by 0 bases and J by 4 bases, and 5 bases separated the two germline ends. CDR3 sequence reads: CASSLGQNQPQHF. CDR3 DNA: TGCGCCAGCAGCTTGGGGCAAAATCAGCCCCAGCATTTT.

This chain links TRBV9 with TRBJ2-1, with 12 bases matching TRBD2. Looked up from germline, CDR1 is SGDLS and CDR2 is YYNGEE. Trimming took 7 bases from V and 7 from J; bases not matched to a gene: 12. The CDR3 contains 16 residues. As DNA, the CDR3 is TGTGCCAGCGACACTAGCGGGAGGCTTAAGGGGAATGAGCAGTTCTTC. Protein sequence: CASDTSGRLKGNEQFF. Together with reference TRBV9 and TRBJ2-1, the CDR3 gives the full variable domain: DSGVTQTPKHLITATGQRVTLRCSPRSGDLSVYWYQQSLDQGLQFLIQYYNGEERAKGNILERFSAQQFPDLHSELNLSSLELGDSALYFCASDTSGRLKGNEQFFGPGTRLTVL.

The CDR3 DNA reads TGTGCCTGGAGGATTCCCTTACAGGGGAAGCGCGGAAACACCATATATTTT. Protein product: CAWRIPLQGKRGNTIYF. The V gene is TRBV30, the J gene TRBJ1-3; TRBD1 matches 7 bases. The CDR3 runs to 17 residues. CDR1 is GTSNPN and CDR2 is SVGIG in the germline V gene (reference sequence). Trimming cost V 3 bases and J 4 bases; bases outside gene matches: 15.

CDR3 sequence: CASSSRGGLYEQYF. CDR3 DNA sequence: TGTGCCAGCAGCTCTAGGGGGGGTCTCTACGAGCAGTACTTC. This chain uses TRBV13 with TRBJ2-7; tentatively, D is TRBD2 (7 bases). The CDR3 loop spans 14 amino acids. CDR1 is PRHDT and CDR2 is FYEKMQ in the germline V gene (reference sequence). V dropped 4 bases and J dropped 3 bases, with 13 bases sitting between them.

This chain links TRBV27 with TRBJ2-1; D could derive from TRBD1 or TRBD2 (5 bases each). CDR1 is MNHEY, CDR2 SMNVEV, per germline (reference sequence). The ends were cut back, 2 bases at V and 0 bases at J, with 11 bases in the middle. The CDR3 contains 16 residues. The CDR3 sequence is CASSLTGQSSYNEQFF. The DNA of the CDR3 is TGTGCCAGCAGTTTAACGGGGCAGAGCTCCTACAATGAGCAGTTCTTC.

There are a few counts of this clone. The rearrangement joins TRBV28 to TRBJ1-5, with 9 bases aligning to TRBD1. Looked up from germline, CDR1 is MDHEN and CDR2 is SYDVKM. This CDR3 comprises 15 residues. The V gene end was trimmed by 4 bases and the J gene end by 5 bases; junction bases not matched to a gene: 6. CDR3 sequence (DNA): TGTGCCAGCAGTTCTACCGGGACAGGGTATCAGCCCCAGCATTTT. As protein: CASSSTGTGYQPQHF.

This chain connects TRBV29-1 to TRBJ2-1, with 8 bases identical to TRBD2. The V segment lost 4 bases and the J segment 9 bases; nucleotides outside the gene matches: 8. The CDR3 sequence is 13 residues long. CDR1 is SQVTM, CDR2 ANQGSEA, per germline. CDR3 in DNA: TGCAGCGTTGCGGGAGGGGTGTCACGTGAGCAGTTCTTC. It specifies CSVAGGVSREQFF.

V usage is TRBV30 and J usage is TRBJ1-1, with no clear D. V lost 3 bases to trimming and J lost 7 bases, with 12 bases between them. Germline loops: CDR1 GTSNPN, CDR2 SVGIG (reference sequence). The CDR3 is 12 amino acids. CDR3: CAWSVEVGEAFF. DNA for the CDR3: TGTGCCTGGAGCGTAGAGGTCGGTGAAGCTTTCTTT.

The rearrangement joins TRBV3-1 (or the pseudogene TRBV3-2) to TRBJ1-6; D perhaps matches TRBD1 (6 bases). Per the germline V gene, CDR1 is LGHDT and CDR2 is YNNKEL (reference sequence). With 4 bases removed from V and 7 bases from J, the gap between germline ends came to 20 bases. CDR3 length equals 17 residues. This chain's CDR3 is CASSLGGGHTRNSPLHF. DNA of the CDR3: TGTGCCAGCAGCCTCGGGGGGGGACATACGAGGAATTCACCCCTCCACTTT.

The chain couples TRBV19 to TRBJ1-3; TRBD1 is a possible D gene (6 bases). This CDR3 is built from 14 residues. Germline CDR1 is LNHDA and CDR2 is SQIVND (reference sequence). Trimming stripped 5 bases from V and 0 bases from J, with 8 bases between. CDR3 region: CASSGQYSGNTIYF. In DNA, the CDR3 is TGTGCCAGTAGTGGACAGTACTCTGGAAACACCATATATTTT.

The sample holds one count of this clone. The chain uses TRBV5-1 and TRBJ2-2, with TRBD1 identical over 8 bases. This CDR3 contains 15 residues. Trimming at V came to 0 bases and at J to 4 bases, leaving 2 bases not matched to a gene. CDR1 is SGHRS, CDR2 YFSETQ, per germline. CDR3 loop: CASSLAGGRTGELFF. The CDR3, as DNA: TGCGCCAGCAGCTTGGCAGGGGGCCGCACCGGGGAGCTGTTTTTT.

This clone has only a few counts. The V call is TRBV29-1, the J call TRBJ1-3, with D perhaps matching TRBD1 (6 bases). The length of the CDR3 is 15 residues. Germline CDR1 SQVTM, CDR2 ANQGSEA. V was cut by 6 bases and J by 0 bases, with 15 bases left in between. The CDR3 nucleotides are TGCAGCGTCGCCGGACAGCAGACCTCTGGAAACACCATATATTTT. It yields the protein CSVAGQQTSGNTIYF.

The V call is TRBV19, the J call TRBJ1-2; D may be TRBD1 (5 bases). This CDR3 has 13 amino acids. Germline-derived CDR1 and CDR2 are LNHDA and SQIVND (reference sequence). Trimming pared 5 bases from V and 4 bases from J, leaving 11 bases between. The CDR3 region has the DNA TGTGCCAGTAGTGTTTCAGGGAGCTATGGCTACACCTTC. Its protein product is CASSVSGSYGYTF.

The chain carries TRBV7-8 and TRBJ1-5; D is undetermined. Looked up from germline, CDR1 is SGHVS and CDR2 is FQNEAQ. V lost 1 base to trimming and J lost 10 bases, with 11 bases between them. The CDR3 is 13 amino acids. The CDR3 nucleotides are TGTGCCAGCAGCTTAGAAGGTGGGGTTCCCCAGCATTTT. Its translation is CASSLEGGVPQHF.

The CDR3, as DNA: TGTGCCATCCGGACAGGGGGCGCAGATACGCAGTATTTT. Encoded protein: CAIRTGGADTQYF. The chain has TRBV6-6 and TRBJ2-3, with TRBD1 matching 11 bases. Germline V gene sequence: CDR1 MNHNY, CDR2 SVGAGI (reference sequence). The CDR3 runs 13 residues. The junction had 4 bases not matched to a gene; V was cut back by 10 bases and J by 4 bases.

CDR3 DNA sequence: TGTGCCAGTACTCCGGGACAGGGCTCCTACGAGCAGTACTTC. The encoded protein is CASTPGQGSYEQYF. This sequence joins TRBV19 and TRBJ2-7; 9 bases align to TRBD1. V gave up 7 bases and J gave up 0 bases; unmatched junction bases: 4. The CDR3 runs 14 residues. Germline V gene sequence: CDR1 LNHDA, CDR2 SQIVND (reference sequence).